The next 7 T cell receptor beta chains were all read from a single sample in a study of shared clonotypes between healthy human individuals. Repertoires were generated with immunoSEQ multiplex PCR, while TCRdb's copy carries only in-frame clones and drops some. The table lists around 1,100,000 clones, approximately 80% of them singletons. The sequenced sample consisted of memory CD4+ T cells from PBMCs. Regarding subset: CD45RA-negative fraction. These receptors were obtained from a young man in good health. Some clones in this sample may be carry-over from other donors' samples.

The chain combines TRBV7-8 with TRBJ2-3, with TRBD2 matching 13 bases. V lost 4 bases, J lost 3 bases, and 10 bases stayed unmatched. This CDR3 is built from 18 residues. The germline V gene encodes CDR1 SGHVS and CDR2 FQNEAQ. The CDR3 region is CASSSDGLAGARTDTQYF. The CDR3, as DNA: TGTGCCAGCAGCTCCGACGGACTAGCGGGAGCGCGGACAGATACGCAGTATTTT.

This chain joins TRBV4-1 and TRBJ2-1; the D gene is possibly TRBD2 (6 bases). The CDR3 is 17 residues long. The V end lost 2 bases, the J end lost 7 bases, and 21 bases lay between the germline ends. The germline CDR1 and CDR2 sequences are MGHRA and YSYEKL. CDR3 residues: CASSQLRAGWGKNEQFF. The CDR3 DNA reads as TGCGCCAGCAGCCAACTTAGAGCGGGTTGGGGGAAAAATGAGCAGTTCTTC.

The chain is built from TRBV7-9 and TRBJ2-3; D is unclear. Germline V CDR1 and CDR2: SEHNR, FQNEAQ (reference sequence). The CDR3 spans 12 residues. With 4 bases removed from V and 3 bases from J, the gap between germline ends came to 5 bases. CDR3: CASSSTTDTQYF. The CDR3 region has the DNA TGTGCCAGCAGCTCAACAACAGATACGCAGTATTTT.

The J gene is TRBJ1-2, the V gene TRBV18; D call uncertain. V shed 0 bases and J shed 4 bases, with 12 bases lying between them. Germline CDR1 and CDR2: KGHSH and LQKENI. There are 15 residues in the CDR3. This CDR3 is CASSPPGSSGYGYTF. Here the CDR3 DNA reads TGTGCCAGCTCACCACCCGGGTCTAGTGGCTATGGCTACACCTTC.

J is TRBJ2-7 and V is TRBV18; D possibly uses TRBD1 or TRBD2 (5 bases each). V lost 2 bases and J 10 bases, leaving 24 bases between the germline ends. The CDR3 covers 16 residues. CDR1 is KGHSH and CDR2 is LQKENI in the germline V gene. The CDR3: CASSPSGARKGTLQYF. The CDR3 nucleotides read TGTGCCAGCTCACCATCCGGGGCCAGGAAAGGTACCCTCCAGTACTTC.

The V call is TRBV6-1, the J call TRBJ2-2; no clear D. V shed 1 base and J shed 3 bases, with 9 bases lying between them. Germline CDR1 and CDR2: MNHNS and SASEGT. The CDR3 runs to 15 residues. In nucleotides, the CDR3 is TGTGCCAGCAGTGAAGGGACGGGCTACACCGGGGAGCTGTTTTTT. It is translated as CASSEGTGYTGELFF.

The V gene is TRBV9, the J gene TRBJ2-3; D gene ambiguous. This CDR3 has 14 amino acids. Germline assignment: CDR1 SGDLS and CDR2 YYNGEE. V gave up 4 bases and J gave up 2 bases, with 11 bases separating them. DNA for the CDR3: TGTGCCAGCAGCCCCGTCGCGTCCACAGATACGCAGTATTTT. The encoded protein is CASSPVASTDTQYF. The full variable domain, in which reference TRBV9 and TRBJ2-3 provide the parts outside the CDR3, is DSGVTQTPKHLITATGQRVTLRCSPRSGDLSVYWYQQSLDQGLQFLIQYYNGEERAKGNILERFSAQQFPDLHSELNLSSLELGDSALYFCASSPVASTDTQYFGPGTRLTVL.